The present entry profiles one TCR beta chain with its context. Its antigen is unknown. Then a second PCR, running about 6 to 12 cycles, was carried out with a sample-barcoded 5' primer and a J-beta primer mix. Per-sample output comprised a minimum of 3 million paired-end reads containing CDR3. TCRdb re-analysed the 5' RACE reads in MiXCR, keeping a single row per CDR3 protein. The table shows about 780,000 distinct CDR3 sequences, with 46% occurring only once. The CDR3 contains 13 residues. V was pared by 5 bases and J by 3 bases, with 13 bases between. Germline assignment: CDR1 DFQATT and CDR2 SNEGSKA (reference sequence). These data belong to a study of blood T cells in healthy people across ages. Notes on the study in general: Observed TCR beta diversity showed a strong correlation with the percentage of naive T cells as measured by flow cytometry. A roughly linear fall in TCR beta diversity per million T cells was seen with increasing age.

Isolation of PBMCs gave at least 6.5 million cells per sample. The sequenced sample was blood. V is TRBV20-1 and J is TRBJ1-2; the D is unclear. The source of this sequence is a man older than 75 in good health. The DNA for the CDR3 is TGCAGTGCTGCAACCGGGGAGGACTATGGCTACACCTTC. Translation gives CSAATGEDYGYTF.